This TCR beta chain is drawn from a study of blood T cells in healthy people across ages. Study-wide background: Template switching caught about one barcoded beta molecule for each two T cells.

General observations from the study: The donors' CMV status was not determined, possibly confounding changes in expanded clonotypes. TCR beta diversity per million T cells fell roughly linearly with age.

This clonotype was detected only a few times. Antigen: not known. Those donating, healthy Caucasian individuals from Russia, were aged roughly 6 to 90. Then a second PCR, running roughly 7 to 11 cycles, was carried out with a sample-barcoded 5' primer and a J-beta primer mix. A single record per CDR3 protein comes from TCRdb applying MiXCR to the 5' RACE reads. Here the sample spans around 620,000 distinct CDR3 sequences, roughly 29% being singletons. This receptor was identified in a woman in her 70s in good health. Input material: blood.

The CDR3 DNA is TGTGCCAGCAGCGCCCGGGAGAGGTCCTACAATGAGCAGTTCTTC. Amino acid sequence: CASSARERSYNEQFF. The chain links TRBV11-2 to TRBJ2-1, with a tentative D call TRBD2 (6 bases). Germline V CDR1 and CDR2: SGHAT, FQNNGV. This CDR3 has 15 residues. The V end was cut by 5 bases, the J end by 1 base, with 12 bases between.